This TCR beta chain stems from a study of early T cells in non-severe SARS-CoV-2 infection. In the study overall: Sequencing was performed on bulk RNA from unsorted whole blood, leaving chains unpaired.

Deletions cut 4 bases from V and 5 bases from J, with 20 bases between. This CDR3 is 17 amino acids long. This clonotype was counted at least ten times. Molecules of cDNA were individually given unique molecular identifiers that were attached to them. TCRdb itself ran the 5' RACE reads through MiXCR, one entry per CDR3 protein. This sample has 50,000 or so distinct CDR3 sequences, with about 13% found just once. The sequence was obtained from an adult who was a healthcare worker with PCR-confirmed SARS-CoV-2 infection or an uninfected control (not recorded which). Sequencing was done on a sample of whole blood. The chain joins TRBV12-3 or TRBV12-4 to TRBJ2-2, with D possibly called TRBD1 or TRBD2 (5 bases each). The CDR3, as DNA: TGTGCCAGCAGTTACGGGACGGCCGCTGGTGGGACCGGGGAGCTGTTTTTT. It is translated as CASSYGTAAGGTGELFF.